This T cell receptor beta chain emerged from a study of T-cell memory formation after mild COVID-19 (dated by TCRdb to about 2021). Regarding the complete study: TCR sequence clusters from the two donors were largely donor specific. T-cell clones expanding and contracting after mild COVID-19 in a couple of donors were tracked by longitudinal TCRalpha and TCRbeta repertoire sequencing. The cohort was made up of two young adult volunteers, one female and one male, who were previously healthy. Results and caveats for the whole study, not just this receptor: Some responding clones were detected in pre-infection memory, suggesting pre-existing cross-reactive memory T cells joined the SARS-CoV-2 response. Contracting CD4+ clones appeared mostly in the CM and EM memory subsets, whereas CD8+ clones were enriched in EMRA. Clones contracting from day 15 to 85 had balanced CD4/CD8 phenotypes, while a second wave expanding from day 15 to 37 was biased towards CD4+. SARS-CoV-2 specificity of the second-wave clones peaking on day 37 was not confirmed. Only a couple of mild cases were covered by the study, and larger cohorts that include severe cases with pre-infection samples were considered necessary.

This clonotype was counted a few times. Its antigen is currently not known. Base-call qualities are not available, and no considerably larger clone is one nucleotide away. Ficoll-Paque density gradient centrifugation was used to isolate PBMCs. CDR1 and CDR2, looked up from the germline V gene (reference sequence), are LNHNV and YYDKDF. The CDR3 numbers 15 residues from cysteine through phenylalanine. The read is trimmed to its CDR3 DNA, 45 bases read in frame from base 1. V lost 0 bases and J lost 5 bases; the stretch between them is 11 bases long. Instrument on record: Illumina NovaSeq 6000. cDNA libraries for TCRalpha and TCRbeta were prepared by 5'RACE using constant-segment primers, with sample barcodes and unique molecular identifiers added. Trizol reagent was used to extract RNA from every sample. The libraries were amplified in two PCR steps, and the second step added a second sample barcode and Illumina TruSeq adapters. Libraries were sequenced on an Illumina NovaSeq with 2 x 150 bp paired-end reads. The source study handled its data this way. With migec v1.2.7, reads were demultiplexed and then collapsed into UMI-guided consensus sequences. With mixcr v2.1.11, UMI consensuses were aligned to TRA and TRB V and J templates and assembled into clonotypes. A clonotype was counted as expanded or contracted only when both edgeR and NoisET called the clonotype significant, with the noise models trained on biological replicates. For edgeR calls, the cutoffs were a false discovery rate-adjusted p below 0.01 and a log2 fold-change threshold of 1. As an exploratory analysis of dynamics, max-normalized trajectories of the 1000 most abundant clonotypes were examined with PCA combined with hierarchical clustering. Separately sequenced CD4+ and CD8+ repertoires were used to assign a CD4 or CD8 phenotype to each responding clone. The public reads were quality trimmed at Q25 with fastp and then assembled into clones with MiXCR by TCRdb, keeping productive beta chains. Identical CDR3 proteins give one entry, which carries the most common genes and DNA. These V and J calls derive from TCRdb rather than the authors' analysis. The sample profile shows hundreds of thousands of distinct CDR3 sequences; less than 20% of them were found once. Over 20% of the sample belongs to the ten largest clones.

The V and J segments used are TRBV15 and TRBJ1-5; the D gene identity is not certain. Sequenced material: PBMCs or a T cell subset sorted from them (not recorded which). The clonotype was recovered from a man aged 18 to 30 who had mild COVID-19 (a few samples of this study predate the infection). The sample titles of this study are shuffled in the database, so cell type and time point are left out; the donor was told from shared clones. The DNA sequence reads TGTGCCACCAGCAGAGATGAGACGGTCTATCAGCCCCAGCATTTT. It is translated as CATSRDETVYQPQHF.